This T cell receptor (beta chain) was observed in a study of Graves' ophthalmopathy and Graves' hyperthyroidism. On the study more broadly: Sampling took place at initial diagnosis, with peripheral blood obtained before any treatment.

Amplification of TCR beta CDR3 regions used RNA transcripts. Second-round multiplex PCR followed a first-round RT-PCR using HTBI primers. TCRdb re-called the multiplex PCR reads through MiXCR, storing one row per CDR3 protein. The sample records about 340,000 distinct CDR3 sequences, about a sixth being singletons. The study, taken as a whole, reports: Also, most clonotypes expanded in the thyroid above 0.001 frequency appeared in blood. The model forecast ophthalmopathy progression, reaching 70.59% sensitivity and roughly 72% specificity.

Trimming left V 10 bases short and J 3 bases short, with 9 bases between. Per the germline V gene, CDR1 is WSHSY and CDR2 is SAAADI. CDR3 length: 11 residues. Roughly 10 ml of fresh blood yielded the PBMCs by density gradient. This clonotype was detected ten times or more. The antigen is unknown. The TCR comes from an adult man with Graves' ophthalmopathy. The J gene is TRBJ1-1, the V gene TRBV10-2; D gene uncertain. Sequencing input: peripheral blood. DNA of the CDR3: TGCGCCACCTATCAGGACACTGAAGCTTTCTTT. Its translation is CATYQDTEAFF.